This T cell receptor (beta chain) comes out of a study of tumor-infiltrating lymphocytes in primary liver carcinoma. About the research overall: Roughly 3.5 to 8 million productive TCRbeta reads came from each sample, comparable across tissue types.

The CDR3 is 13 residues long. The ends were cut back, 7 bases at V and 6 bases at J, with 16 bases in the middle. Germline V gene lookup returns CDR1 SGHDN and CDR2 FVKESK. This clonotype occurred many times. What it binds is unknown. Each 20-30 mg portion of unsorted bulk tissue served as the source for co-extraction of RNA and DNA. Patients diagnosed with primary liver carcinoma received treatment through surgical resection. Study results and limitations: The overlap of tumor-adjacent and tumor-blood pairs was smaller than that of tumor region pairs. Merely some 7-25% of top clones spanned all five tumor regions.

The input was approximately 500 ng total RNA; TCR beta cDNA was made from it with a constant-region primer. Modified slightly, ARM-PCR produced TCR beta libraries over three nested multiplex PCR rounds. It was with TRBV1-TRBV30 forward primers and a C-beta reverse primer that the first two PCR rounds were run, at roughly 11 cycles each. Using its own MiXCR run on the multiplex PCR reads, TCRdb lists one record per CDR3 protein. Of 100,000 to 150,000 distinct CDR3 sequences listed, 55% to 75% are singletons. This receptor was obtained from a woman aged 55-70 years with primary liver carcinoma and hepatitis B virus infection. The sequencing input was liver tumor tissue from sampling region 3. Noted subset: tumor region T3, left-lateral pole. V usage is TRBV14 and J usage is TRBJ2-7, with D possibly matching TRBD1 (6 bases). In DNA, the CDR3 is TGTGCCAGCACCGCGGACAGATCTGGCGAGCAGTACTTC. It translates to CASTADRSGEQYF.